A selection of T cell receptor beta chains follows, all from one sample in a study of shared clonotypes between healthy human individuals. Assay used: immunoSEQ multiplex PCR; TCRdb lists only in-frame clones, some missing. The repertoire holds under 2,500,000 clones, with under 97% as singletons. Sequenced input: naive CD4+ T cells sorted from blood. These receptors all come from a young man in good health. CDR3s include the opening cysteine and the closing phenylalanine or tryptophan. Each record gives: CDR3 protein, CDR3 DNA, V gene, D gene, J gene, clone size. The D gene is left open where the match is weak. Clone size is given for some rows only: seen once, a few or many times, or a class if the clone is expanded.

CASSSHRSVGNTIYF,TGTGCCAGCAGTTCTCATAGAAGCGTAGGAAACACCATATATTTT,TRBV6-6,.,TRBJ1-3,.
CASSHRRGQDEQYF,TGTGCCAGCAGTCACCGTAGGGGGCAGGACGAGCAGTACTTC,TRBV28,TRBD1,TRBJ2-7,.
CASSPTTPGELFF,TGTGCCAGCTCCCCGACTACTCCCGGGGAGCTGTTTTTT,TRBV18,.,TRBJ2-2,.
CASTIGNTQYF,TGTGCCAGCACCATCGGGAATACGCAGTATTTT,TRBV6-6,.,TRBJ2-3,.
CASTSQGDSYEQYF,TGTGCCAGCACAAGCCAAGGGGACTCCTACGAGCAGTACTTC,TRBV6-6,.,TRBJ2-7,.
CASRYLAGPYEQYF,TGTGCCAGCAGATACCTAGCGGGACCCTACGAGCAGTACTTC,TRBV2,TRBD2,TRBJ2-7,once
CAITSDILTSGNTIYF,TGTGCCATCACCTCGGACATCCTAACCTCTGGAAACACCATATATTTT,TRBV10-3,.,TRBJ1-3,.
CASSPPGQGTYEQYF,TGTGCCAGCTCACCCCCGGGACAGGGAACCTACGAGCAGTACTTC,TRBV18,TRBD1,TRBJ2-7,.
CASSGTTYEQYF,TGTGCCAGCAGTGGGACAACCTACGAGCAGTACTTC,TRBV6-1,.,TRBJ2-7,.
CASSVSQTRETYEQYF,TGTGCCAGCAGCGTCAGCCAGACTAGAGAAACCTACGAGCAGTACTTC,TRBV9,.,TRBJ2-7,once
CASIYLKTGRSYEQYF,TGTGCCAGCATCTACCTCAAGACAGGGCGCTCCTACGAGCAGTACTTC,TRBV21-1,.,TRBJ2-7,once
CASSFPSGRAAETQYF,TGTGCCAGCAGCTTTCCTAGCGGGAGGGCCGCGGAGACCCAGTACTTC,TRBV7-2,TRBD2,TRBJ2-5,.
CASSGQVSNQPQHF,TGTGCCAGCAGTGGACAGGTTAGCAATCAGCCCCAGCATTTT,TRBV2,.,TRBJ1-5,.
CASSEGIGYNEQFF,TGTGCCAGCAGTGAAGGAATAGGCTACAATGAGCAGTTCTTC,TRBV2,.,TRBJ2-1,.
CASRSGNQPQHF,TGTGCCAGCAGATCGGGTAATCAGCCCCAGCATTTT,TRBV25-1,.,TRBJ1-5,.
CASSFGTGDKNTEAFF,TGTGCCAGCAGCTTCGGGACAGGGGATAAGAACACTGAAGCTTTCTTT,TRBV5-6,TRBD1,TRBJ1-1,.
CASSGDRGVTGELFF,TGTGCCAGCAGTGGAGACAGGGGCGTCACCGGGGAGCTGTTTTTT,TRBV28,TRBD1,TRBJ2-2,once
CASSHTDTQYF,TGTGCCAGCAGCCACACAGATACGCAGTATTTT,TRBV14,.,TRBJ2-3,.
CAISGPGPRGTQYF,TGTGCCATCAGTGGACCGGGCCCGAGGGGTACGCAGTATTTT,TRBV10-3,.,TRBJ2-3,.
CASSARPSLRLDTQYF,TGTGCCAGCAGCGCCCGTCCTAGCCTCCGGCTAGATACGCAGTATTTT,TRBV7-9,.,TRBJ2-3,.
CASSQQGFSEAFF,TGCGCCAGCAGCCAACAGGGTTTTTCTGAAGCTTTCTTT,TRBV4-1,.,TRBJ1-1,.
CASSLEGRNQETQYF,TGTGCCAGCAGCTTGGAGGGAAGAAACCAAGAGACCCAGTACTTC,TRBV5-4,.,TRBJ2-5,.
CASSPTGPSYYEQYF,TGCGCCAGCAGCCCCACCGGCCCCAGTTACTACGAGCAGTACTTC,TRBV5-1,.,TRBJ2-7,.
CASSISGQGAYEQYF,TGTGCCAGTAGTATTTCGGGACAGGGGGCCTACGAGCAGTACTTC,TRBV19,TRBD1,TRBJ2-7,.
CASSVVTGGTAFF,TGTGCCAGCAGCGTAGTTACAGGGGGTACAGCTTTCTTT,TRBV9,TRBD1,TRBJ1-1,.
CASSEGTFGATEAFF,TGTGCCAGCAGTGAAGGGACCTTCGGGGCCACTGAAGCTTTCTTT,TRBV6-1,.,TRBJ1-1,.
CASSYSGTAYGYTF,TGTGCCAGCAGTTACTCGGGGACAGCCTATGGCTACACCTTC,TRBV6-5,TRBD1,TRBJ1-2,few
CASSEEGRSQYF,TGTGCCAGCAGTGAAGAGGGGAGAAGCCAGTACTTC,TRBV6-1,.,TRBJ2-5,.
CASSQEGLKETQYF,TGCGCCAGCAGCCAGGAGGGCCTAAAGGAGACCCAGTACTTC,TRBV5-1,.,TRBJ2-5,.
CASRTGTSSYEQYF,TGTGCCAGCAGGACCGGGACTAGCTCCTACGAGCAGTACTTC,TRBV5-4,TRBD2,TRBJ2-7,.
CAIRAGTEVYGYTF,TGTGCCATCAGGGCCGGGACAGAAGTCTATGGCTACACCTTC,TRBV10-3,TRBD1,TRBJ1-2,.
CASSLAGALYEQYF,TGCGCCAGCAGCTTGGCAGGGGCCCTCTACGAGCAGTACTTC,TRBV5-1,.,TRBJ2-7,.
CAWTRDGVGGYTF,TGTGCCTGGACCCGGGACGGAGTAGGTGGCTACACCTTC,TRBV30,.,TRBJ1-2,.
CASSLGTGQNTEAFF,TGTGCCAGTAGCCTCGGGACAGGGCAAAACACTGAAGCTTTCTTT,TRBV19,TRBD1,TRBJ1-1,.
CASSPNWAGGPYEQFF,TGTGCCAGCAGTCCTAACTGGGCGGGGGGGCCCTATGAGCAGTTCTTC,TRBV28,TRBD2,TRBJ2-1,.
CASSHEGRNSPLHF,TGTGCCAGTAGCCATGAGGGCCGAAATTCACCCCTCCACTTT,TRBV19,.,TRBJ1-6,once
CASSLRQHSSYNEQFF,TGTGCCAGCAGCTTACGCCAACACAGCTCCTACAATGAGCAGTTCTTC,TRBV7-2,.,TRBJ2-1,.
CASSPRQGNSPLHF,TGTGCCAGCAGCCCTAGACAGGGAAATTCACCCCTCCACTTT,TRBV7-9,TRBD1,TRBJ1-6,.
CASSQPRFF,TGCGCCAGCAGCCAACCACGGTTCTTC,TRBV4-1,.,TRBJ2-1,.
CASTERGEITGELFF,TGTGCCAGCACTGAGCGGGGGGAGATCACCGGGGAGCTGTTTTTT,TRBV6-6,TRBD2,TRBJ2-2,.
CASKAISYNEQFF,TGTGCCAGCAAAGCGATTTCCTACAATGAGCAGTTCTTC,TRBV6-1,.,TRBJ2-1,.
CASSRGQKISYEQYF,TGTGCCAGCAGCCGCGGACAGAAGATCTCCTACGAGCAGTACTTC,TRBV6-5,.,TRBJ2-7,.
CATSRPGQGALGYTF,TGTGCCACCAGCAGACCGGGACAGGGAGCTTTAGGCTACACCTTC,TRBV15,TRBD1,TRBJ1-2,once
CASHPENGGYEQYF,TGTGCCAGCCACCCGGAAAATGGGGGCTACGAGCAGTACTTC,TRBV28,.,TRBJ2-7,.
CASSRDRQDTQYF,TGTGCCAGCAGCCGCGACAGGCAAGATACGCAGTATTTT,TRBV27,.,TRBJ2-3,.
CASRIQGEDYGYTF,TGTGCCAGCAGGATACAGGGGGAGGACTATGGCTACACCTTC,TRBV28,TRBD1,TRBJ1-2,.
CASSEGGTSTDTQYF,TGTGCCAGCAGTGAGGGGGGTACTAGCACAGATACGCAGTATTTT,TRBV6-1,.,TRBJ2-3,.
CASSSFRGPGSATGELFF,TGTGCCAGCAGCAGTTTCCGTGGTCCAGGGTCGGCCACCGGGGAGCTGTTTTTT,TRBV27,.,TRBJ2-2,.
CASRLDSYYGYTF,TGTGCCAGCAGATTAGACAGCTACTATGGCTACACCTTC,TRBV28,.,TRBJ1-2,.
CSVGARDKNTGELFF,TGCAGCGTTGGCGCCCGGGACAAGAACACCGGGGAGCTGTTTTTT,TRBV29-1,.,TRBJ2-2,.
CASSVEAEEFF,TGTGCCAGCAGTGTGGAGGCGGAGGAGTTTTTT,TRBV2,.,TRBJ1-4,few
CASSFLGPKAGNTIYF,TGTGCCAGCAGCTTTTTGGGACCTAAGGCGGGAAACACCATATATTTT,TRBV11-2,.,TRBJ1-3,.
CASSTRNTGELFF,TGTGCCAGCAGCACGAGAAACACCGGGGAGCTGTTTTTT,TRBV7-6,.,TRBJ2-2,once
CASRKWVLAGAYEQYF,TGTGCCAGCAGGAAGTGGGTCCTAGCGGGAGCTTACGAGCAGTACTTC,TRBV27,TRBD2,TRBJ2-7,.
CASSITSGDPTYEQYF,TGTGCCAGTAGTATCACTAGCGGGGATCCCACCTACGAGCAGTACTTC,TRBV19,TRBD2,TRBJ2-7,.
CASSEGGRGLVEQYF,TGTGCCAGCAGCGAGGGCGGGCGGGGTTTGGTCGAGCAGTACTTC,TRBV5-4,.,TRBJ2-7,.
CASSLQGQNEKLFF,TGTGCCAGCAGTTTACAAGGGCAGAATGAAAAACTGTTTTTT,TRBV28,.,TRBJ1-4,once
CASSQSNRGGSYNSPLHF,TGTGCCAGCAGCCAATCGAATCGAGGGGGCTCTTATAATTCACCCCTCCACTTT,TRBV16,TRBD1,TRBJ1-6,.